This TCR beta chain comes out of a study of T cell changes during pregnancy in multiple sclerosis. This CDR3 has 17 amino acids. V lost 2 bases and J lost 2; bases outside the gene matches: 9. Per the germline V gene, CDR1 is MGHRA and CDR2 is YSYEKL. Assay: immunoSEQ multiplex PCR; the TCRdb copy retains only in-frame clones and omits some. In the table there are more than 35,000 clones, about 90% of which are singletons. The gene calls are TRBV4-1 and TRBJ2-3, with 8 bases lining up with TRBD1. The specimen was CD4+ T cells from peripheral blood mononuclear cells, collected before pregnancy. The sequence was obtained from a female donor with multiple sclerosis, enrolled in a pregnancy study. The CDR3: CASSQPRTGRDTDTQYF. In DNA form, the CDR3 reads TGCGCCAGCAGCCAACCGAGGACAGGGAGAGACACAGATACGCAGTATTTT.